This TCR beta chain is from a study of tumor-infiltrating lymphocytes in primary liver carcinoma. Study details: Productive TCRbeta read counts per sample ran from roughly 3.5 to 7 million and were similar across tissue types. Study-wide results and caveats: Found in all five tumor regions were only about 7.5-25% of top clones.

Production of TCR beta cDNA used 500 ng total RNA together with a constant-region primer. Researchers made the TCR beta libraries by running three nested multiplex PCR rounds with slightly modified ARM-PCR. TRBV1-TRBV30 forward primers and a C-beta reverse primer were used in the first two PCR rounds, which each ran for around 11 cycles. TCRdb fed the multiplex PCR reads into MiXCR, producing one record per CDR3 protein. The table lists some 38,000 distinct CDR3 sequences, roughly 70% of them singletons. This CDR3 contains 15 residues. Germline V gene sequence: CDR1 SGHRS, CDR2 YFSETQ. Co-extracted RNA and DNA came from roughly 20-30 mg of unsorted bulk tissue. Comments on this clonotype: The antigen remains unidentified. At one end, the junction sequence differs from germline, possibly due to a read error.

Sequencing was carried out using liver tumor tissue from sampling region 4. The subset denotes: tumor region T4, right-lateral pole. The chain recombines TRBV5-1 with TRBJ2-7; D perhaps matches TRBD1 (5 bases). This clonotype originated in a man aged 40-49 years with primary liver carcinoma and hepatitis B virus infection. In nucleotides, the CDR3 is TGCGCCAGAAGCTTGATAGGGGTCTCGAACTACGAGCAGTACTTC. Its translation: CARSLIGVSNYEQYF.